The entry below describes one TCR beta chain. The antigen is undetermined. The sample contains more than one DNA sequence encoding this CDR3. The CDR3 has 15 residues. The V gene lost 0 bases and the J gene lost 0 bases, with 6 bases spanning the gap. CDR1 and CDR2 (germline): SGHRS, YFSETQ. This sample was taken from a study of cytomegalovirus exposure and HLA in healthy donors. It was with 60 Vbeta and 13 Jbeta primers that the PCR ran. The data were produced by immunoSEQ multiplex PCR, yet TCRdb's version contains in-frame clones alone and is incomplete. The sample includes roughly 200,000 clones, about four fifths of them seen just once. General study findings and limits: HLA-A and HLA-B allele assignments for most subjects were reportedly predicted accurately using TCR beta sequences. Fewer N-insertions (relative to the roughly 720-donor mean) were reportedly seen in an Asian-associated ancestry cluster in a later analysis. Presence/absence analyses assumed roughly uniform sequencing depth across donors. Highly shared variants forming one cluster were likely a sequencing artifact.

The sample was PBMCs. The TCR was taken from a man under 40 in good health and CMV-seronegative. The chain uses TRBV5-1 and TRBJ2-2; D might be TRBD1 (5 bases). The CDR3 nucleotides read TGCGCCAGCAGCTTGGGACAGCCGAACACCGGGGAGCTGTTTTTT. It translates to CASSLGQPNTGELFF. The full variable domain, with the rest looked up from reference TRBV5-1 and TRBJ2-2, is KAGVTQTPRYLIKTRGQQVTLSCSPISGHRSVSWYQQTPGQGLQFLFEYFSETQRNKGNFPGRFSGRQFSNSRSEMNVSTLELGDSALYLCASSLGQPNTGELFFGEGSRLTVL.